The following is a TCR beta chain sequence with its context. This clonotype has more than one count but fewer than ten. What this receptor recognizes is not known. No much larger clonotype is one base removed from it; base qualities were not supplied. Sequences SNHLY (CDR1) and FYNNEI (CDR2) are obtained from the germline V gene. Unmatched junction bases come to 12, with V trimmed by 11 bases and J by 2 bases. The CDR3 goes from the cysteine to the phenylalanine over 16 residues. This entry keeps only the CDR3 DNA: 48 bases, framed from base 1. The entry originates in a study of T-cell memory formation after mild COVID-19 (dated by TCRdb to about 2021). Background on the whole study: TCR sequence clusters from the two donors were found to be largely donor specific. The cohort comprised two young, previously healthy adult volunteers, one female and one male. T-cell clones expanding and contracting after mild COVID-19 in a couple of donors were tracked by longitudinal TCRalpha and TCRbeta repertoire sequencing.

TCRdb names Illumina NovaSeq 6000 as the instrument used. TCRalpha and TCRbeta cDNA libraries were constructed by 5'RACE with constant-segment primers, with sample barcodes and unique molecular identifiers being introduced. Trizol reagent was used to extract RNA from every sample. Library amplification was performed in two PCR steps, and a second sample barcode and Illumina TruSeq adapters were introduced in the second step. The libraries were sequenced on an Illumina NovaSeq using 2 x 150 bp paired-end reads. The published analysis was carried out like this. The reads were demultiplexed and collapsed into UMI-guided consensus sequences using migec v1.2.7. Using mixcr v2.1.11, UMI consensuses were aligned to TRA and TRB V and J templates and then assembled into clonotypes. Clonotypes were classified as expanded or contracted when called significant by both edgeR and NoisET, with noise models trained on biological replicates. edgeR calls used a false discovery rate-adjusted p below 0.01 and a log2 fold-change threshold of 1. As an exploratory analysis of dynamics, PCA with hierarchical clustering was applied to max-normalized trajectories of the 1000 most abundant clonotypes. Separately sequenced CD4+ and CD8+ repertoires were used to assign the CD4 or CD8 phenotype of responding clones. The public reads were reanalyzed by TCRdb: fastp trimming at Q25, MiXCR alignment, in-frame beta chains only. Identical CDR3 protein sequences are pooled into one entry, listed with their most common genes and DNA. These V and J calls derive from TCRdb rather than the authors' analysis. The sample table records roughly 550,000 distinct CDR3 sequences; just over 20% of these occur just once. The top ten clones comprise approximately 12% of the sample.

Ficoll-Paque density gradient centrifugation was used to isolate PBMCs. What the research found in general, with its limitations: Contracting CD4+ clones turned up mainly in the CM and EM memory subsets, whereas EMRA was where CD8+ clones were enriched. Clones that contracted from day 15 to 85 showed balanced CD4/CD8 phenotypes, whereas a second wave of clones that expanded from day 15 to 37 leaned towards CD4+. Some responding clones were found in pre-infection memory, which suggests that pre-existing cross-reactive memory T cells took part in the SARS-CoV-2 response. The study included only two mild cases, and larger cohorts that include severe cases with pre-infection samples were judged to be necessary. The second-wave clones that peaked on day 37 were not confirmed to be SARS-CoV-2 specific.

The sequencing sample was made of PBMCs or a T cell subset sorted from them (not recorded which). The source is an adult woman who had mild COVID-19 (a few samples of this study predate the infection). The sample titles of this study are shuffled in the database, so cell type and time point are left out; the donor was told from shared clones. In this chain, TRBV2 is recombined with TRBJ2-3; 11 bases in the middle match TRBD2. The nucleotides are TGTGCCGAGGAGCGGAGACTAGCGGGGACCACAGATACGCAGTATTTT. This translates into CAEERRLAGTTDTQYF.